This TCR beta chain originates from a study of lymphopenia after photon versus proton radiotherapy. This table comes from immunoSEQ multiplex PCR, and its TCRdb copy is limited to in-frame clones, with some not included. The table lists some 25,000 clones, about 91% of them singletons. This material consisted of peripheral blood, taken from a patient treated with photon-based radiotherapy. This TCR came from a man aged 45-65 years with gastric cancer.

The CDR3: CASSPTGTSGGLQETQYF. Here the CDR3 DNA reads TGTGCCAGCAGCCCCACCGGGACTAGCGGGGGGCTTCAAGAGACCCAGTACTTC. The chain combines TRBV7-2 with TRBJ2-5; TRBD2 agrees at 15 bases. Germline CDR1 SGHTA, CDR2 FQGNSA. V lost 5 bases and J lost 2; bases outside the gene matches: 9. The CDR3 consists of 18 residues.